This T cell receptor (beta chain) was identified in a study of beta chain features in type 1 diabetes. Overall study results and limits: Among patients with Type 1 diabetes, TCRB CDR3s were moderately but significantly shorter in every one of the four CD4+ subsets.

Details on this clone: Its matching antigen is unknown.

This CDR3 comprises 16 residues. Trimming pared 0 bases from V and 0 bases from J, leaving 9 bases between. The V gene's germline CDR1 is SGHTA and CDR2 FQGNSA. The isolated RNA, all of it, was reverse transcribed, so expressed TCRB transcripts were what got sequenced. The protocol was immunoSEQ multiplex PCR, while the TCRdb copy is restricted to in-frame clones and leaves out a portion. Of about 390,000 clones listed, 9.6% are singletons. The chain is built from TRBV7-2 and TRBJ1-5; D call uncertain. This TCR was sampled from a man aged 25-45 years with type 1 diabetes. The sample taken for sequencing was central memory CD4+ T cells from blood. CDR3 coding DNA: TGTGCCAGCAGCTTAGCTAATGCGTATAGCAATCAGCCCCAGCATTTT. Translated, it gives CASSLANAYSNQPQHF.